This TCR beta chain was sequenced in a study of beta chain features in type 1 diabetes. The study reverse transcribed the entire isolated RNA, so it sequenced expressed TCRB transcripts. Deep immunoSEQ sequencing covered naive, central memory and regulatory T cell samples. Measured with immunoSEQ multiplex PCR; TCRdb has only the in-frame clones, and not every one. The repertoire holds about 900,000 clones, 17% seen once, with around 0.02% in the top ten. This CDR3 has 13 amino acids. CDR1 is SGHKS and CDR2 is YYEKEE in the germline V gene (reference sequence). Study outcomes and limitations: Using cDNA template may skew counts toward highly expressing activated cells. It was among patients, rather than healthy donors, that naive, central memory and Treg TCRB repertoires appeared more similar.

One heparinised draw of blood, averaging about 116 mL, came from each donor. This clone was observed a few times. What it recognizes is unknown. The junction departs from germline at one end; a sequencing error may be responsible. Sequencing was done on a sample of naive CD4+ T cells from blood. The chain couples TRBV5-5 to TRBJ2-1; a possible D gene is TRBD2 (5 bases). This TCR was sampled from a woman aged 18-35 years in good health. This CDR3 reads CASSQDLEGKQFF. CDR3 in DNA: TGCGCCAGCAGCCAAGATCTAGAGGGAAAGCAGTTCTTC.